Included here is one T cell receptor (beta chain) sequence, with context. This CDR3 is also generated by other DNA sequences in the sample. The sample originates from a study of T cells in tuberculosis. The method was immunoSEQ multiplex PCR; TCRdb's version includes in-frame clones alone and lacks a portion of them. The data hold more than 35,000 clones, with approximately 94% observed a single time. Described time point: new active TB diagnosis, blood taken before or within 7 days of starting treatment. The input for sequencing was PBMCs, taken at tuberculosis diagnosis. This receptor was obtained from an adult with tuberculosis.

The CDR3 sequence is CASSSGQTNTEAFF. The CDR3 coding sequence is TGTGCCAGCAGTTCGGGACAGACGAACACTGAAGCTTTCTTT. The chain carries TRBV27 and TRBJ1-1; 7 positions agree with TRBD1. This CDR3 has 14 residues. V shed 4 bases and J 1 base; nucleotides not matched to a gene: 3. Germline-derived CDR1 and CDR2 are MNHEY and SMNVEV (reference sequence).